Below are 22 T cell receptor beta chains sequenced from a single sample in a study of blood T cell repertoires in COVID-19. Clones were read by immunoSEQ multiplex PCR, and TCRdb kept only the in-frame ones, dropping some. The profile shows roughly 100,000 clones, approximately 90% of them singletons. The sample consisted of peripheral blood. These receptors were collected from a woman between 50 and 59 years old with COVID-19, enrolled during active disease.

The chain links TRBV19 to TRBJ1-4, with D hard to call. Per germline, CDR1 LNHDA and CDR2 SQIVND (reference sequence). The CDR3 extends over 12 amino acids. Trimming removed 7 bases at V and 3 bases at J, with 6 bases between. The CDR3 is CASNRANEKLFF. Here the CDR3 DNA reads TGTGCCAGTAACCGGGCTAATGAAAAACTGTTTTTT.

This chain links TRBV30 with TRBJ1-3; D is ambiguous. The germline V and J ends were trimmed by 3 bases and 4 bases, with 16 bases remaining between them. Germline V gene sequence: CDR1 GTSNPN, CDR2 SVGIG (reference sequence). This CDR3 has 15 amino acids. DNA of the CDR3: TGTGCCTGGAGCCGGGAGTATACCTTAGGAAACACCATATATTTT. It translates to CAWSREYTLGNTIYF.

The chain uses TRBV29-1 and TRBJ1-4; no reliable D call. The CDR3 is made up of 13 amino acids. Germline-derived CDR1 and CDR2 are SQVTM and ANQGSEA. V was trimmed by 6 bases and J by 1 base, leaving 9 bases between them. CDR3 bases: TGCAGCGTGGCGGGGTTAACTAATGAAAAACTGTTTTTT. Translation: CSVAGLTNEKLFF.

This clone has just one count. The rearrangement joins TRBV19 to TRBJ1-1; tentative D call: TRBD1 (6 bases). Trimming left V 4 bases short and J 2 bases short, with 11 bases between. This CDR3 comprises 14 residues. The germline V gene has CDR1 LNHDA and CDR2 SQIVND (reference sequence). The CDR3 DNA is TGTGCCAGTAGTACGGGGGGGGGCAACACTGAAGCTTTCTTT. It translates to CASSTGGGNTEAFF.

The V and J genes are TRBV2 and TRBJ1-1, with D hard to call. The CDR3 has 17 residues. V was clipped by 0 bases and J by 1 base, with 15 bases between them. Germline V CDR1 and CDR2: SNHLY, FYNNEI. CDR3 loop: CASSEALVWPGNTEAFF. The CDR3 bases are TGTGCCAGCAGTGAAGCGCTCGTCTGGCCAGGGAACACTGAAGCTTTCTTT.

The chain uses TRBV4-1 and TRBJ2-7, with 8 bases lining up with TRBD2. The trim removed 5 bases at V and 0 bases at J, leaving 9 bases unmatched. CDR1 and CDR2 (germline): MGHRA, YSYEKL. The CDR3 sequence is 16 residues long. CDR3 DNA: TGCGCCAGCAGCACGGGGGGGGCGGGGAGCTCCTACGAGCAGTACTTC. As protein: CASSTGGAGSSYEQYF.

This chain's CDR3 is CASSLEGRGAQETQYF. The DNA of the CDR3 is TGCGCCAGCAGCTTGGAGGGCAGGGGGGCCCAAGAGACCCAGTACTTC. The chain carries TRBV5-1 and TRBJ2-5; D might be TRBD1 (7 bases). Germline V gives CDR1 SGHRS, CDR2 YFSETQ. The CDR3 extends over 16 amino acids. V was clipped by 0 bases and J by 1 base, with 13 bases between them.

The rearrangement links TRBV19 to TRBJ1-3, with a weak D call TRBD1 (6 bases). Germline CDR1 LNHDA, CDR2 SQIVND (reference sequence). CDR3 length: 14 amino acids. Trimming took off 7 bases at V and 0 bases at J, with 10 bases between the two ends. For the CDR3, the DNA is TGTGCCAGTACCCGAGGGGGCTCTGGAAACACCATATATTTT. Its translation: CASTRGGSGNTIYF. Filled out from reference TRBV19 and TRBJ1-3, the complete variable domain reads DGGITQSPKYLFRKEGQNVTLSCEQNLNHDAMYWYRQDPGQGLRLIYYSQIVNDFQKGDIAEGYSVSREKKESFPLTVTSAQKNPTAFYLCASTRGGSGNTIYFGEGSWLTVV.

The rearrangement joins TRBV27 to TRBJ2-3; D might be TRBD2 (6 bases). Trimming took off 2 bases at V and 8 bases at J, with 11 bases between the two ends. The germline CDR1 and CDR2 sequences are MNHEY and SMNVEV (reference sequence). The length of the CDR3 is 13 residues. CDR3 amino acids: CASSLGGAGTQYF. As DNA, the CDR3 is TGTGCCAGCAGTTTAGGAGGGGCGGGTACGCAGTATTTT.

This rearrangement joins TRBV5-1 to TRBJ2-1; weak D call: TRBD1 (5 bases). The CDR3 is 14 residues long. Per the germline V gene, CDR1 is SGHRS and CDR2 is YFSETQ. The ends were cut back, 2 bases at V and 6 bases at J, with 12 bases in the middle. DNA of the CDR3: TGCGCCAGCAGCTTCGACAGCACCTCCAATGAGCAGTTCTTC. This encodes CASSFDSTSNEQFF.

This chain uses TRBV6-6 with TRBJ2-2; a possible D gene is TRBD1 (5 bases). The CDR3 consists of 15 residues. The germline CDR1 and CDR2 sequences are MNHNY and SVGAGI (reference sequence). V lost 4 bases, J lost 2 bases, and 11 bases lay in between. CDR3 protein: CASSSPQGNTGELFF. The DNA of the CDR3 is TGTGCCAGCAGTTCTCCTCAGGGAAACACCGGGGAGCTGTTTTTT.

This clone has a single count. V and J are TRBV29-1 and TRBJ1-1, with 9 bases that match TRBD1. Germline CDR1 is SQVTM and CDR2 is ANQGSEA. The CDR3 has 14 residues. V trimming: 5 bases; J trimming: 3 bases; junction bases outside the gene matches: 7. The CDR3 sequence: CSVQRQGGDTEAFF. CDR3 coding DNA: TGCAGCGTTCAGCGACAGGGGGGGGACACTGAAGCTTTCTTT. The whole variable domain, filled in from reference TRBV29-1 and TRBJ1-1, reads SAVISQKPSRDICQRGTSLTIQCQVDSQVTMMFWYRQQPGQSLTLIATANQGSEATYESGFVIDKFPISRPNLTFSTLTVSNMSPEDSSIYLCSVQRQGGDTEAFFGQGTRLTVV.

The V and J genes are TRBV10-3 and TRBJ1-2; tentatively, D is TRBD1 (5 bases). The CDR3 is made up of 16 amino acids. The germline gives CDR1 ENHRY, CDR2 SYGVKD. The germline V and J ends were trimmed by 4 bases and 0 bases, with 15 bases remaining between them. The CDR3 protein is CAISVGGDSTNYGYTF. CDR3 sequence (DNA): TGTGCCATCAGTGTGGGGGGTGACAGTACTAACTATGGCTACACCTTC.

The chain is built from TRBV30 and TRBJ1-3; D perhaps matches TRBD1 (6 bases). Trimming pared 4 bases from V and 4 bases from J, leaving 17 bases between. Germline values: CDR1 GTSNPN, CDR2 SVGIG (reference sequence). The CDR3 covers 15 residues. The CDR3 DNA reads as TGTGCCTGGATTCCTACAGGGCTCGCGGGAAACACCATATATTTT. Amino acids: CAWIPTGLAGNTIYF.

The gene calls are TRBV4-3 and TRBJ2-6; 12 nucleotides match TRBD1. Germline CDR1 reads LGHNA; CDR2 reads YSLEER. The V segment lost 5 bases and the J segment 2 bases; nucleotides outside the gene matches: 4. This CDR3 is 17 amino acids long. The CDR3 DNA sequence: TGCGCCAGCAGCTACGGGACAGGGGGCCCTGGGGCCAACGTCCTGACTTTC. It encodes CASSYGTGGPGANVLTF.

The chain combines TRBV6-5 with TRBJ2-5; D perhaps matches TRBD1 (6 bases). Per germline, CDR1 MNHEY and CDR2 SVGAGI. V was pared by 4 bases and J by 5 bases, with 20 bases between. There are 16 residues in the CDR3. The CDR3 nucleotides are TGTGCCAGCAGTTCCCTCTTAACAGGGTTCGGCGAGACCCAGTACTTC. This sequence encodes CASSSLLTGFGETQYF.

This chain joins TRBV12-3 or TRBV12-4 and TRBJ1-3; D gene uncertain. The V and J ends lost 11 bases and 4 bases respectively, with 15 bases between them. This CDR3 is built from 13 residues. CDR3 nucleotides: TGTGCCTGTGACGAGGGCTTCGGAAACACCATATATTTT. As protein: CACDEGFGNTIYF.

DNA for the CDR3: TGTGCCAGCAGCAAACGACTGGCCCCGGGGGAGACCCAGTACTTC. Its translation: CASSKRLAPGETQYF. The chain couples TRBV13 to TRBJ2-5; perhaps TRBD2 as D (5 bases). V dropped 5 bases and J dropped 5 bases, with 18 bases sitting between them. The CDR3 sequence is 15 residues long. The germline CDR1 and CDR2 sequences are PRHDT and FYEKMQ (reference sequence). Filled out from reference TRBV13 and TRBJ2-5, the complete variable domain reads AAGVIQSPRHLIKEKRETATLKCYPIPRHDTVYWYQQGPGQDPQFLISFYEKMQSDKGSIPDRFSAQQFSDYHSELNMSSLELGDSALYFCASSKRLAPGETQYFGPGTRLLVL.

The rearrangement links TRBV27 to TRBJ2-1; 14 bases are shared with TRBD2. CDR1 is MNHEY and CDR2 is SMNVEV in the germline V gene (reference sequence). The CDR3 spans 15 residues. Trimming at V came to 3 bases and at J to 9 bases, leaving 4 bases not matched to a gene. The CDR3 here is CASSLTSGGAGEQFF. The CDR3 coding sequence is TGTGCCAGCAGTTTGACTAGCGGGGGGGCAGGTGAGCAGTTCTTC.

This clone was picked up one time. J is TRBJ2-1 and V is TRBV7-9; 8 bases fit TRBD2. The CDR3 totals 18 residues. Germline CDR1 SEHNR, CDR2 FQNEAQ (reference sequence). The trim removed 5 bases at V and 4 bases at J, leaving 16 bases unmatched. The CDR3: CASSPPPSGGARYNEQFF. In DNA form, the CDR3 reads TGTGCCAGCAGCCCACCCCCAAGCGGGGGAGCCAGATACAATGAGCAGTTCTTC.

The chain combines TRBV5-1 with TRBJ2-3; 7 bases align to TRBD2. The length of the CDR3 is 15 residues. The V gene end was trimmed by 3 bases and the J gene end by 0 bases; junction bases not matched to a gene: 4. Germline V CDR1 and CDR2: SGHRS, YFSETQ. This CDR3 is CASSYGRGSTDTQYF. The CDR3 nucleotides read TGCGCCAGCAGCTACGGGCGGGGGAGCACAGATACGCAGTATTTT.

The CDR3 spells CASSPKPSQGRSEAFF. The CDR3 DNA sequence: TGCGCCAGCAGCCCGAAACCCTCACAGGGTAGGTCTGAAGCTTTCTTT. This chain links TRBV4-1 with TRBJ1-1, with a weak D call TRBD1 (6 bases). The germline V and J ends were trimmed by 4 bases and 6 bases, with 21 bases remaining between them. The CDR3 extends over 16 amino acids. Germline assignment: CDR1 MGHRA and CDR2 YSYEKL.